The 2 T cell receptor beta chains listed next were all sequenced from one sample in a study of T-cell reconstitution after alpha-beta-depleted transplantation in children. Findings of the study overall: T-cell numbers and diversity one year post-transplant derived largely from freshly generated T cells.

Using unique molecular identifiers, the investigators prepared the TCRbeta library. One entry per CDR3 protein, called by TCRdb with MiXCR from the PCR reads. Here the sample spans about 290,000 distinct CDR3 sequences, just over 7.5% being singletons. Their target antigens are unknown. The sequences come from peripheral blood, collected 360 days after TCRalphabeta/CD19-depleted stem cell transplant. The receptors were gathered from a female patient aged 2-10 years who had a stem cell transplant for Fanconi anemia, so the T cells may come from the graft donor.

This clonotype was observed many times. The CDR3 is CATKGGGEAKNIQYF. CDR3 nucleotide sequence: TGTGCCACCAAGGGGGGCGGGGAAGCCAAAAACATTCAGTACTTC. The rearrangement uses TRBV15 and TRBJ2-4; either TRBD1 or TRBD2 may supply D (6 bases each). Germline V CDR1 and CDR2: LNHNV, YYDKDF (reference sequence). This CDR3 is built from 15 residues. V was cut by 7 bases and J by 0 bases, with 13 bases left in between.

This clonotype has more than one count but fewer than ten. V gene TRBV6-5 combines with J gene TRBJ2-3; possible D gene TRBD1, 6 bases. Germline CDR1 reads MNHEY; CDR2 reads SVGAGI. Trimming removed 0 bases at V and 6 bases at J, with 13 bases between. This CDR3 comprises 15 residues. This chain's CDR3 is CASSYSIRGTDTQYF. The CDR3 DNA sequence: TGTGCCAGCAGTTACTCGATAAGGGGGACCGATACGCAGTATTTT.